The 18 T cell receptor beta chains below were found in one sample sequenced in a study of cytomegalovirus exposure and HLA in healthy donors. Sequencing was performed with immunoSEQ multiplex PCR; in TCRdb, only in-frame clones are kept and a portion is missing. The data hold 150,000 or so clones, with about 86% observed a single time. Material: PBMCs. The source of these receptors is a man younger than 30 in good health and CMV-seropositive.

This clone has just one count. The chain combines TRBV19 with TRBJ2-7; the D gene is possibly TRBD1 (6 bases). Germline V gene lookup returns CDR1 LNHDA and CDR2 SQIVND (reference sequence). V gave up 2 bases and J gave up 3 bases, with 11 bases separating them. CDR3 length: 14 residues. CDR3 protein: CASSISRGLYEQYF. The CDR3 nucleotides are TGTGCCAGTAGTATATCCAGGGGCCTCTACGAGCAGTACTTC.

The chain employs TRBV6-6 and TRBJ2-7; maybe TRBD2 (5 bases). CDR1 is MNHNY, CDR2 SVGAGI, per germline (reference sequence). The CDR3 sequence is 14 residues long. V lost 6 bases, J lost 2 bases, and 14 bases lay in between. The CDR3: CASRNSDGAYEQYF. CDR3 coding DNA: TGTGCCAGCAGAAATTCGGACGGGGCCTACGAGCAGTACTTC.

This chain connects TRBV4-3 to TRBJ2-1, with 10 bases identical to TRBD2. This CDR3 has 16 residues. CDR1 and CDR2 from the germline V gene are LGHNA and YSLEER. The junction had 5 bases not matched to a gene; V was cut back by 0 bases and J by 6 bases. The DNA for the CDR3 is TGCGCCAGCAGCCAAGACAAAGCGGGAGGGCGCAATGAGCAGTTCTTC. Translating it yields CASSQDKAGGRNEQFF.

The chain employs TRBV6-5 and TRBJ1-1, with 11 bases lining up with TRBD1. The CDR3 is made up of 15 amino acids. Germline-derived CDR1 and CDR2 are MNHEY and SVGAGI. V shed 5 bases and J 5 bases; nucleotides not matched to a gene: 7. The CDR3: CASSQRTGGMTEAFF. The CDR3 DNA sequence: TGTGCCAGCAGTCAGAGGACAGGGGGCATGACTGAAGCTTTCTTT.

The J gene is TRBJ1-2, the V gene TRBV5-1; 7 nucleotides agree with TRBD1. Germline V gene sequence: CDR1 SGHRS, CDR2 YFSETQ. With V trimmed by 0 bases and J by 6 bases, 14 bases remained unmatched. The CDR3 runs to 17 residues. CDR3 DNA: TGCGCCAGCAGCTTGGAAGGGTGGGCAGGGGGGACGGATGGCTACACCTTC. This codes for CASSLEGWAGGTDGYTF.

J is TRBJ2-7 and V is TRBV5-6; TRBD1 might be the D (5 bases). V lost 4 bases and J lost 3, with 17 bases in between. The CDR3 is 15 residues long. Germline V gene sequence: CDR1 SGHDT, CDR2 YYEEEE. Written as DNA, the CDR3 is TGTGCCAGCAGCGGTGGGCAGGGATTTCGCTACGAGCAGTACTTC. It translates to CASSGGQGFRYEQYF.

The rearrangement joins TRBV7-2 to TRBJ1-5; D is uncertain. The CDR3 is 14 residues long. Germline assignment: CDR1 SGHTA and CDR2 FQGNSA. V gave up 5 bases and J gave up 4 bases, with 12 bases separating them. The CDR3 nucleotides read TGTGCCAGCAGCCACGGGTCATCTAATCAGCCCCAGCATTTT. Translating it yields CASSHGSSNQPQHF.

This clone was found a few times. The CDR3 loop reads CASSYGATSTDTQYF. The CDR3 nucleotides are TGTGCCAGCAGCTATGGGGCTACTAGCACAGATACGCAGTATTTT. The rearrangement links TRBV11-3 to TRBJ2-3, with D maybe TRBD1 (5 bases). The CDR3 has 15 residues. Germline V lookup: CDR1 SGHNT, CDR2 YENEEA. With 4 bases removed from V and 0 bases from J, the gap between germline ends came to 11 bases. Full variable domain (missing parts from reference TRBV11-3 and TRBJ2-3): EAGVVQSPRYKIIEKKQPVAFWCNPISGHNTLYWYLQNLGQGPELLIRYENEEAVDDSQLPKDRFSAERLKGVDSTLKIQPAELGDSAVYLCASSYGATSTDTQYFGPGTRLTVL.

The DNA of the CDR3 is TGTGCCAGCAGTTACTCAGGGGGCAGTCAGCCCCAGCATTTT. It specifies CASSYSGGSQPQHF. The chain links TRBV6-5 to TRBJ1-5; 7 positions match TRBD1. After removal of 0 bases from V and 6 bases from J, the junction contained 2 bases not matched to a gene. CDR3 length: 14 residues. CDR1 and CDR2 (germline): MNHEY, SVGAGI.

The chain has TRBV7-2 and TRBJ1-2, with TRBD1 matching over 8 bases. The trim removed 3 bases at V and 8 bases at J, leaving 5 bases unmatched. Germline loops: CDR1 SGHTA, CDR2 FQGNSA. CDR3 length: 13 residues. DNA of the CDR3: TGTGCCAGCAGCTTCAGGGGGCCGGGAGGCTACACCTTC. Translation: CASSFRGPGGYTF.

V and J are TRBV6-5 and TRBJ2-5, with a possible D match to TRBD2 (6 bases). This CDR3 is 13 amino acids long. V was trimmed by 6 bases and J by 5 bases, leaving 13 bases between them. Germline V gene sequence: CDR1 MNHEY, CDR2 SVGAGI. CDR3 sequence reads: CASRGLGRETQYF. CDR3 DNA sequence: TGTGCCAGCAGGGGACTGGGGCGGGAGACCCAGTACTTC.

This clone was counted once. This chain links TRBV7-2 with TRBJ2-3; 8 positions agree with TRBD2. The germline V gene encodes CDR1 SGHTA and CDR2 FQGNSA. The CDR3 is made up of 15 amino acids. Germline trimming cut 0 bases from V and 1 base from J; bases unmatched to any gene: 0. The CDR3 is CASSLAAGGTDTQYF. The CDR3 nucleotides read TGTGCCAGCAGCTTAGCAGCGGGGGGCACAGATACGCAGTATTTT.

DNA for the CDR3: TGTGCCTGGAGTGTATCGGGACAGGGTGGGGGCTACACCTTC. Residues: CAWSVSGQGGGYTF. The gene calls are TRBV30 and TRBJ1-2, with 9 bases that match TRBD1. J was trimmed by 8 bases and V by 0 bases; bases with no gene match: 7. CDR3 length: 14 residues. CDR1 GTSNPN and CDR2 SVGIG come from the germline V gene (reference sequence).

In DNA, the CDR3 is TGTGCCAGCAGTTTGGGGCAGCAAGAGACCCAGTACTTC. As protein: CASSLGQQETQYF. The rearrangement joins TRBV27 to TRBJ2-5, with a possible D match to TRBD1 (5 bases). V lost 3 bases and J lost 2, with 7 bases in between. CDR3 length: 13 residues. Looked up from germline, CDR1 is MNHEY and CDR2 is SMNVEV (reference sequence).

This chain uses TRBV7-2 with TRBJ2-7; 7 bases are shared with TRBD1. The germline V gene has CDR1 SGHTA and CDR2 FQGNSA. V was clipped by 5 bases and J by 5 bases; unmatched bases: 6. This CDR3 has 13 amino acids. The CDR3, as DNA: TGTGCCAGCAGCCTTGACAGGGTCAACGAGCAGTACTTC. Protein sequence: CASSLDRVNEQYF. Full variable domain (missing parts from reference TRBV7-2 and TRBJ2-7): GAGVSQSPSNKVTEKGKDVELRCDPISGHTALYWYRQSLGQGLEFLIYFQGNSAPDKSGLPSDRFSAERTGGSVSTLTIQRTQQEDSAVYLCASSLDRVNEQYFGPGTRLTVT.

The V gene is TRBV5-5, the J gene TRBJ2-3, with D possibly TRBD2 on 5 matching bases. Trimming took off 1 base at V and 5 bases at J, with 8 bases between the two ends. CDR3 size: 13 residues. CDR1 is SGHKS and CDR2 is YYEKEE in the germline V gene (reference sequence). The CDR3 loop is CASSLIGEDTQYF. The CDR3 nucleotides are TGTGCCAGCAGCTTGATCGGGGAAGATACGCAGTATTTT. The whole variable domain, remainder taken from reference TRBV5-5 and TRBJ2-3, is DAGVTQSPTHLIKTRGQQVTLRCSPISGHKSVSWYQQVLGQGPQFIFQYYEKEERGRGNFPDRFSARQFPNYSSELNVNALLLGDSALYLCASSLIGEDTQYFGPGTRLTVL.

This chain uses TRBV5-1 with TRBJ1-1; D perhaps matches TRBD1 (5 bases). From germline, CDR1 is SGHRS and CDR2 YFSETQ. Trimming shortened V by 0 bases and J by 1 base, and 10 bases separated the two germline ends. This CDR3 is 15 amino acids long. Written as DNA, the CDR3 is TGCGCCAGCAGCTTGGGGCTACAGGCGAACACTGAAGCTTTCTTT. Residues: CASSLGLQANTEAFF.

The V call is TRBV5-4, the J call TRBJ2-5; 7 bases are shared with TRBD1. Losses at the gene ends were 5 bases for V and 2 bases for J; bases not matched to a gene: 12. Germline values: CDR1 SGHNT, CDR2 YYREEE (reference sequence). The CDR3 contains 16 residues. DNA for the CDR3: TGTGCCAGCAGACCCGACCCGACGGGACAGCAAGAGACCCAGTACTTC. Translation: CASRPDPTGQQETQYF.